This TCR beta chain was observed in a study of blood T cells in healthy people across ages. Whole-study findings and limits: A roughly linear age-dependent decrease characterized TCR beta diversity per million T cells.

At least ten counts were recorded for this clonotype. Its antigen is undetermined. The germline CDR1 and CDR2 sequences are SGHKS and YYEKEE (reference sequence). V gave up 2 bases and J gave up 5 bases, with 14 bases separating them. CDR3 length: 14 amino acids. For every donor, a draw yielded around 10 milliliters of peripheral blood. With a J-beta primer mix and a sample-barcoded 5' primer, a second PCR ran about 7 to 12 cycles. MiXCR, run by TCRdb on the 5' RACE reads, gives a single entry per CDR3 protein. The data contain some 1.5 million distinct CDR3 sequences, approximately 42% of them singletons.

The specimen sequenced was blood. The chain combines TRBV5-5 with TRBJ2-7, with D possibly being TRBD1 or TRBD2 (6 bases each). This TCR was sampled from a woman between 18 and 29 years old in good health. For the CDR3, the DNA is TGTGCCAGCAGCTTACCCTTCGGGGGCAACGAGCAGTACTTC. This sequence encodes CASSLPFGGNEQYF.